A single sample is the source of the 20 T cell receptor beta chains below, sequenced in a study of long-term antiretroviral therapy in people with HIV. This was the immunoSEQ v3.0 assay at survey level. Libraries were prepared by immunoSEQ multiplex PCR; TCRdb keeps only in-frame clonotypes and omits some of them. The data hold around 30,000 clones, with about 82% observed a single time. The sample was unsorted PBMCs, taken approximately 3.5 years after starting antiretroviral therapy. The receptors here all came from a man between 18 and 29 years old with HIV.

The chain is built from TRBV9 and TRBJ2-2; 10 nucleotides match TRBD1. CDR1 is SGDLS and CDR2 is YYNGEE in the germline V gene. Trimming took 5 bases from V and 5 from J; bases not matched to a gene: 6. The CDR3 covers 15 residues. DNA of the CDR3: TGTGCCAGCAGGCGGGACAGGGGAATTACCGGGGAGCTGTTTTTT. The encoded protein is CASRRDRGITGELFF.

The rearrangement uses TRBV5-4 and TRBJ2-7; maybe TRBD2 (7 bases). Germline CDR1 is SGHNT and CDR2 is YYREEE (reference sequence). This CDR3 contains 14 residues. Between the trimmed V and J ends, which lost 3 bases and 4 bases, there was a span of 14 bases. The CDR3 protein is CASSWEGVRYEQYF. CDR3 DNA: TGTGCCAGCAGCTGGGAGGGGGTGAGGTACGAGCAGTACTTC.

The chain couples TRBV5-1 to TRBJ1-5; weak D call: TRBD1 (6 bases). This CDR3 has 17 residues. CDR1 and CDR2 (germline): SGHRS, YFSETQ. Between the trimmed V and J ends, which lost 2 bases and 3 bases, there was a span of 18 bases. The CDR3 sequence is CASSFRPGGQDNQPQHF. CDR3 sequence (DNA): TGCGCCAGCAGCTTTCGGCCCGGGGGGCAAGACAATCAGCCCCAGCATTTT. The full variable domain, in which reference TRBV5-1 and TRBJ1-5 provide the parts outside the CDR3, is KAGVTQTPRYLIKTRGQQVTLSCSPISGHRSVSWYQQTPGQGLQFLFEYFSETQRNKGNFPGRFSGRQFSNSRSEMNVSTLELGDSALYLCASSFRPGGQDNQPQHFGDGTRLSIL.

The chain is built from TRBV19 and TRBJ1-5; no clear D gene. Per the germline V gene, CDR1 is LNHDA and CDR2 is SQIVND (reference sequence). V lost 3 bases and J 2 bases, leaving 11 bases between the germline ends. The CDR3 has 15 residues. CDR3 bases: TGTGCCAGTAGTATGTCTGGGATGCGCAATCAGCCCCAGCATTTT. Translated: CASSMSGMRNQPQHF.

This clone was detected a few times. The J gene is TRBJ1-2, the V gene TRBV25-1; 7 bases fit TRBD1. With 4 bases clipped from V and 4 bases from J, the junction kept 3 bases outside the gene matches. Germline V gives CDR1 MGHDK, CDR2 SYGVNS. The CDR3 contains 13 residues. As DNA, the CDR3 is TGTGCCAGCAGTGGCGGGACAGCCTATGGCTACACCTTC. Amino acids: CASSGGTAYGYTF.

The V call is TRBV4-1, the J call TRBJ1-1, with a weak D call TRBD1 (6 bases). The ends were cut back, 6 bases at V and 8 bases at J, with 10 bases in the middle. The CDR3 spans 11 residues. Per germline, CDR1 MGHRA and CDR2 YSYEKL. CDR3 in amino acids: CASRTGLEAFF. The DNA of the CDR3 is TGCGCCAGCAGAACAGGGTTGGAAGCTTTCTTT.

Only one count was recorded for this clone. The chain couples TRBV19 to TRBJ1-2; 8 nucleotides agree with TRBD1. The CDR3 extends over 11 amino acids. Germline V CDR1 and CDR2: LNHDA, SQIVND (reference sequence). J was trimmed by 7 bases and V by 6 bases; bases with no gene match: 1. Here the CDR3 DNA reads TGTGCCAGTAGCGACAGGGGTGGCTACACCTTC. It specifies CASSDRGGYTF.

The CDR3 nucleotides are TGCGCCAGCAGTGAGTCGGTGGTGGTAGGAAACACCATATATTTT. Amino acids: CASSESVVVGNTIYF. The J gene is TRBJ1-3, the V gene TRBV10-2; no definite D call. CDR3 size: 15 residues. CDR1 and CDR2 from the germline V gene are WSHSY and SAAADI. Trimming cost V 0 bases and J 4 bases, with 10 bases left between them.

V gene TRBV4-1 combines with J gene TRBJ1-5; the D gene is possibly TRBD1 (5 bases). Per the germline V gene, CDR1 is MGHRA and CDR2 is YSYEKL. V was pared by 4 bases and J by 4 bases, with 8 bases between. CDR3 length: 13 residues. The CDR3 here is CASSLNRNQPQHF. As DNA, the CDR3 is TGCGCCAGCAGCCTTAACAGGAATCAGCCCCAGCATTTT.

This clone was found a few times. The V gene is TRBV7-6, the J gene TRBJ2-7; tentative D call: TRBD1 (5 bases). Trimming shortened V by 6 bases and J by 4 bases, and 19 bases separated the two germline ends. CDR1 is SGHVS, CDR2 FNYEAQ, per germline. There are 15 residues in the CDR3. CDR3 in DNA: TGTGCCAGCAGTCCAGGGTTCAGTAGGCATTACGAGCAGTACTTC. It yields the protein CASSPGFSRHYEQYF.

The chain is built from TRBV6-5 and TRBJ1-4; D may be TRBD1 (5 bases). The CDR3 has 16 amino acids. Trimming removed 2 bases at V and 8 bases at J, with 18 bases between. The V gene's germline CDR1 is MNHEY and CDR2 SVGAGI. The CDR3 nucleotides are TGTGCCAGCAGTTACCGCGGGACCGCCCACGGGGAAAAACTGTTTTTT. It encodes CASSYRGTAHGEKLFF.

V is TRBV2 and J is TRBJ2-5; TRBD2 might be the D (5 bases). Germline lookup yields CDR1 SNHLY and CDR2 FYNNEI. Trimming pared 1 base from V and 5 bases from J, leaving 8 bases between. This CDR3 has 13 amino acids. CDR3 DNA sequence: TGTGCCAGCAGTGAAGGACTACGGGAGACCCAGTACTTC. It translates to CASSEGLRETQYF.

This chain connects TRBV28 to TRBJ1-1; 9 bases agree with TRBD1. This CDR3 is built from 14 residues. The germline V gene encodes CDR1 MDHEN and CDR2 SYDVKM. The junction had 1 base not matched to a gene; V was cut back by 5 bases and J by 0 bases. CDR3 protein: CASSTGGVNTEAFF. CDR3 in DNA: TGTGCCAGCAGTACAGGGGGCGTGAACACTGAAGCTTTCTTT.

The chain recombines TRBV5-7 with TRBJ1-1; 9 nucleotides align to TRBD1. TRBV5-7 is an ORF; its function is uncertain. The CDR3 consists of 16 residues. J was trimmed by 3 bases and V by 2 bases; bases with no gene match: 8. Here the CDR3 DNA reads TGTGCCAGCAGCTTATGGGGACAGGGATATGACACTGAAGCTTTCTTT. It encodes CASSLWGQGYDTEAFF.

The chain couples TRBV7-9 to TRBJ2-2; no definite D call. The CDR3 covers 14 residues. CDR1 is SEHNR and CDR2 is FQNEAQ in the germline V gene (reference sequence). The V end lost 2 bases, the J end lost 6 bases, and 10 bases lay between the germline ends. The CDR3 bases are TGTGCCAGCAGCTTAAGGGCGGCGCCCGGGGAGCTGTTTTTT. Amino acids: CASSLRAAPGELFF.

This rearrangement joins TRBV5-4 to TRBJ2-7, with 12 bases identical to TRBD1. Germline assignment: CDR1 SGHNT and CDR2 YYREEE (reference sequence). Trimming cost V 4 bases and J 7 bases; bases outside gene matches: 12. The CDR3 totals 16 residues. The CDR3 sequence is CASSIPPGQGAGEQYF. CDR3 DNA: TGTGCCAGCAGCATACCTCCGGGACAGGGGGCGGGTGAGCAGTACTTC.

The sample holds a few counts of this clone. The CDR3 protein is CASSQAWSEAFF. The CDR3 nucleotides are TGTGCCAGCAGCCAAGCATGGTCTGAAGCTTTCTTT. V and J are TRBV14 and TRBJ1-1; no clear D gene. CDR1 and CDR2 from the germline V gene are SGHDN and FVKESK. CDR3 size: 12 residues. V lost 1 base and J lost 6, with 6 bases in between.

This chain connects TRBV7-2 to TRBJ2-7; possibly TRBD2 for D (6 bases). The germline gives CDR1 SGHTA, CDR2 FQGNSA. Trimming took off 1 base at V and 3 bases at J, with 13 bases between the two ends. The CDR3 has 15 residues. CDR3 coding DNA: TGTGCCAGCAGCTTAGGTCCGGGAGAGAGCTACGAGCAGTACTTC. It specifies CASSLGPGESYEQYF. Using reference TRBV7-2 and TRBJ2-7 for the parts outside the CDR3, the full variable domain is GAGVSQSPSNKVTEKGKDVELRCDPISGHTALYWYRQSLGQGLEFLIYFQGNSAPDKSGLPSDRFSAERTGGSVSTLTIQRTQQEDSAVYLCASSLGPGESYEQYFGPGTRLTVT.

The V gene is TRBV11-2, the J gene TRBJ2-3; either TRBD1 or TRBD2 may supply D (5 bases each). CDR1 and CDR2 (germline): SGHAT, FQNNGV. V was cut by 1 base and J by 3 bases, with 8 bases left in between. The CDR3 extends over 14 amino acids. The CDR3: CASSLVRGTDTQYF. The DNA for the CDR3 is TGTGCCAGCAGCTTAGTGAGGGGAACAGATACGCAGTATTTT.

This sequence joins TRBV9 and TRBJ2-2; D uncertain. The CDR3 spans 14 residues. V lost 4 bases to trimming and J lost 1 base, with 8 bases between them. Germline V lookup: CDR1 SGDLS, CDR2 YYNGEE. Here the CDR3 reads CASSFTLNTGELFF. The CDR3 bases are TGTGCCAGCAGCTTTACCCTGAACACCGGGGAGCTGTTTTTT.